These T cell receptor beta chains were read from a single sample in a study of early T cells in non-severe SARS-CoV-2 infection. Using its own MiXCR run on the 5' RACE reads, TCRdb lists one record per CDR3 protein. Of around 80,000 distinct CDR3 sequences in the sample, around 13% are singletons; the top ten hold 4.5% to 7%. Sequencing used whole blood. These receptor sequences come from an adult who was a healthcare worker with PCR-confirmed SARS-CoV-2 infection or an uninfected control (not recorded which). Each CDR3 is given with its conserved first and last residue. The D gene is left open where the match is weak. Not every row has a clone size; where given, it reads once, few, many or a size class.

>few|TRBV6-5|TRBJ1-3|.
TGTGCCAGCAGTTACTCACCGTACGGCGGGGCTGGAAACACCATATATTTT
CASSYSPYGGAGNTIYF
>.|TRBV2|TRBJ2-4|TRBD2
TGTGCCAGCAGTCGGACTAGCGGGGGCCTCCTGGGAAACATTCAGTACTTC
CASSRTSGGLLGNIQYF
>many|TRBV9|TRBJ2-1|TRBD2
TGTGCCAGCAGCCCTAGCGGGGGGGCCAATAGTGAGCAGTTCTTC
CASSPSGGANSEQFF
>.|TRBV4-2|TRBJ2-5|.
TGTGCCAGCAGCCAAGAGGGGAACAGTGAAGAGACCCAGTACTTC
CASSQEGNSEETQYF
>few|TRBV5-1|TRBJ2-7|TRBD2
TGCGCCAGCAGCTTGGCGAGCGGGAGGACCTACGAGCAGTACTTC
CASSLASGRTYEQYF
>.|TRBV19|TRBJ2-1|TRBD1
TGTGCCAGTAGTCCCACCGGGACAGCCTACAATGAGCAGTTCTTC
CASSPTGTAYNEQFF
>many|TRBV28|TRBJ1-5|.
TGTGCCAGCAGTTCCCGTCAGCCCCAGCATTTT
CASSSRQPQHF
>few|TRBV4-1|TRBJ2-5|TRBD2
TGCGCCAGCAGCGTACCGGGACTAGCAGAGACCCAGTACTTC
CASSVPGLAETQYF
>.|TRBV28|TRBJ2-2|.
TGTGCCAGCAGTCCATGGTCGACGGCAGCCGGGGAGCTGTTTTTT
CASSPWSTAAGELFF
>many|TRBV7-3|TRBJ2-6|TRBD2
TGTGCCAGCAGCGCGAGCGGGGGGAGCTCTGGGGCCAACGTCCTGACTTTC
CASSASGGSSGANVLTF
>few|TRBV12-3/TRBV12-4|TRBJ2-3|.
TGTGCCAGCAGTTTCGGGGGGCTGACAGATACGCAGTATTTT
CASSFGGLTDTQYF
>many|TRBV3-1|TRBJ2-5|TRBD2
TGTGCCAGCAGCCACGGAGCGGGAAGGGTAGAGACCCAGTACTTC
CASSHGAGRVETQYF
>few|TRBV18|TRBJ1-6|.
TGTGCCAGCTCACCACTTAAAACGGAGTTTTCACCCCTCCACTTT
CASSPLKTEFSPLHF
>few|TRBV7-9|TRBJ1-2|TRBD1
TGTGCCAGCAGCCGACTGGGACAGGGGCATTATGGCTACACCTTC
CASSRLGQGHYGYTF
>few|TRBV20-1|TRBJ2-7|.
TGCAGTGCCCCAAGCCGGGACTTAGACGAGCAGTACTTC
CSAPSRDLDEQYF
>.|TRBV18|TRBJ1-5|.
TGTGCCAGCTCACCAGCCAGGGCAGGTAGCAATCAGCCCCAGCATTTT
CASSPARAGSNQPQHF
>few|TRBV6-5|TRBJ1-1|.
TGTGCCAGCAGTTCCCTACAGGGCCCAGGGACTGAAGCTTTCTTT
CASSSLQGPGTEAFF
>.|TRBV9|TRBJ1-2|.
TGTGCCAGCAGCGTAAAACAGGATTCTGGCTACACCTTC
CASSVKQDSGYTF
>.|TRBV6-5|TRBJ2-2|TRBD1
TGTGCCAGCAGTTACTCCAGACAGGGGGTAACCGGGGAGCTGTTTTTT
CASSYSRQGVTGELFF
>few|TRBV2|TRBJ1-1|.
TGTGCCGGAAACAGGGCGATGAACACTGAAGCTTTCTTT
CAGNRAMNTEAFF
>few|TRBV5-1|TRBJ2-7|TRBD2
TGCGCCAGCAGGGATGGACTAGCGGGAGCCTACGAGCAGTACTTC
CASRDGLAGAYEQYF
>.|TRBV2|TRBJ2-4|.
TGTGCCAGCAGTAAGCGCCCCCGAATTCAGTACTTC
CASSKRPRIQYF
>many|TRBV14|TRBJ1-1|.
TGTGCCAGCAGCCGTACACCGAACACTGAAGCTTTCTTT
CASSRTPNTEAFF
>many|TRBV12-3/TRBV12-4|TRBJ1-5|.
TGTGCCAGCAGTTTTAGTAGCAATCAGCCCCAGCATTTT
CASSFSSNQPQHF
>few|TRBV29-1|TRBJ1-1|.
TGCAGCGTTGATACGGCAGGGCGCGCGGGTGAAGCTTTCTTT
CSVDTAGRAGEAFF
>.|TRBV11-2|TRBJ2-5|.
TGTGCCAGCAGTCGGGGGAGCCCGCAAGAGACCCAGTACTTC
CASSRGSPQETQYF
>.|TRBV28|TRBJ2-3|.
TGTGCCAGCGGGGACCCCACTTATAACACAGATACGCAGTATTTT
CASGDPTYNTDTQYF
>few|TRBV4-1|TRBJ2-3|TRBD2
TGCGCCAGCAGCCAAGAAGCCCGGGGACTAGCGGGGTCAGATACGCAGTATTTT
CASSQEARGLAGSDTQYF
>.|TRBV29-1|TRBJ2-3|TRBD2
TGCAGCGTTGGAAGGACTAGCGCCACAGATACGCAGTATTTT
CSVGRTSATDTQYF
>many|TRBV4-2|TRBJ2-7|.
TGTGCCAGCAGCCAATCCGACGCCGGGACCTACGAGCAGTACTTC
CASSQSDAGTYEQYF
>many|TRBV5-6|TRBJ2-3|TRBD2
TGTGCCAGCAGCTTGGATAGCGGGGGGGCCAGTCCCACAGATACGCAGTATTTT
CASSLDSGGASPTDTQYF
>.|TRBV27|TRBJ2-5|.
TGTGCCAGCAGTTTATCAAGGCTAGCCTTTGACCAGTACTTC
CASSLSRLAFDQYF
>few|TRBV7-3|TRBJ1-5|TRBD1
TGTGCCAGCAGCTTAAGGTCATGGACAGGGGGCGGTCAGCCCCAGCATTTT
CASSLRSWTGGGQPQHF
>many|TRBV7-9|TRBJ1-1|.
TGTGCCAGCAGCTTACAGGAGAACACTGAAGCTTTCTTT
CASSLQENTEAFF
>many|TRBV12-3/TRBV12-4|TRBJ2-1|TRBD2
TGTGCCAGCAGTTCCCCGGCGGGGGGACCTTTAGCGGGAGGGTGGTTCAATGAGCAGTTCTTC
CASSSPAGGPLAGGWFNEQFF
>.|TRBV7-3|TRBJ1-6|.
TGTGCCAGCAGCCTTGACAGCTCGGGGTCACCCCTCCACTTT
CASSLDSSGSPLHF
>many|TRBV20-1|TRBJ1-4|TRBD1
TGCAGTGCTTATGGACAGGGGGAGTCGAATGAAAAACTGTTTTTT
CSAYGQGESNEKLFF
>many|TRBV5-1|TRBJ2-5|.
TGCGCCAGCAGCTTGTACCAAAGAGAGACCCAGTACTTC
CASSLYQRETQYF
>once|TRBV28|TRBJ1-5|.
TGTGCCAGCACCCTAGGGCTTCAGCCCCAGCATTTT
CASTLGLQPQHF
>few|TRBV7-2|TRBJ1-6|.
TGTGCCAGCAGTTCGAACTTGGCGGCACCCCTCCACTTT
CASSSNLAAPLHF
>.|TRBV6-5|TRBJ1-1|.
TGTGCCAGCAGTTCTACGGACGGTGAAGCTTTCTTT
CASSSTDGEAFF
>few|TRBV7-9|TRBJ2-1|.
TGTGCCAGCAGCTCCTTGCGTGGGGTGAGCTCCTACAATGAGCAGTTCTTC
CASSSLRGVSSYNEQFF
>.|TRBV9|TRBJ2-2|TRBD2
TGTGCCAGCACCAAAGGACTAGCGGGGAACACCGGGGAGCTGTTTTTT
CASTKGLAGNTGELFF
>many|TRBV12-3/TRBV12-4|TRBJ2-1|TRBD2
TGTGCCAGCACCGGGGGGGTTTTGTGGACCAATGAGCAGTTCTTC
CASTGGVLWTNEQFF
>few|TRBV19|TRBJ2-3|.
TGTGCCAGTAGTCTCCGAGTCAAAGCAACAGATACGCAGTATTTT
CASSLRVKATDTQYF
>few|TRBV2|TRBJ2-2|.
TGTGCCAGCCGTACCGGGGAGCTGTTTTTT
CASRTGELFF
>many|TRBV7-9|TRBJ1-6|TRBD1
TGTGCCAGCAGCCAGCGCCGGACAGGGGGTCCCGTAACCCTCCACTTT
CASSQRRTGGPVTLHF
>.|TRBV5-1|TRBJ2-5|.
TGCGCCAGCAGCTTAGGGGCGGGCTATCAGGAGACCCAGTACTTC
CASSLGAGYQETQYF
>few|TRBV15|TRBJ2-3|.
TGTGCCACCAGCAGAGACATAACCAGACTCACAGATACGCAGTATTTT
CATSRDITRLTDTQYF